A selection of T cell receptor beta chains follows, all from one sample in a study of vaccination effects on CD4 cells after COVID-19. Here immunoSEQ multiplex PCR was the method, and the copy in TCRdb shows in-frame clones only, minus some. The data show about 38,000 clones, more than 60% seen once. Their target antigens are unknown. Sequencing was performed on CD4+ T cells from PBMCs cultured with SARS-CoV-2 spike peptides, taken before COVID-19 vaccination. The receptors stem from a human donor who received a COVID-19 vaccine. Both conserved end residues are part of each CDR3. A D gene is named only where the DNA matches it firmly. Clone size is shown for a subset of rows, as once, few, many or a class of expanded clone.

DNA | CDR3 | J | V | D | size
TGTGCCAGCAGCCAAGAACCAGGGAGTAGGAATTCACCCCTCCACTTT | CASSQEPGSRNSPLHF | TRBJ1-6 | TRBV3-1/TRBV3-2 | - | -
TGTGCCAGCAGTTACTCGACGGCTAACTATGGCTACACCTTC | CASSYSTANYGYTF | TRBJ1-2 | TRBV6-2/TRBV6-3 | - | once
TGTGCCAGCAGCTTAGGGGCTAGCGGCGAGCAGTTCTTC | CASSLGASGEQFF | TRBJ2-1 | TRBV7-3 | TRBD2 | few
TGCGCCAGCAGCCAAGATGGACAGGGAGGTCAGCCCCAGCATTTT | CASSQDGQGGQPQHF | TRBJ1-5 | TRBV4-3 | TRBD1 | -
TGTGCCAGCAGCTTAGATTATCAGCCCCAGCATTTT | CASSLDYQPQHF | TRBJ1-5 | TRBV7-2 | - | -
TGTGCCATCACGGGCAGGCTGAATCAGCCCCAGCATTTT | CAITGRLNQPQHF | TRBJ1-5 | TRBV10-3 | - | -
TGTGCCAGCAGCTTAGTTTCTTCGAGCCCTCGAGCTTTCTTT | CASSLVSSSPRAFF | TRBJ1-1 | TRBV7-2 | - | -
TGCGCCAGCAGCTTGGACAGGTTCTCCTACGAGCAGTACTTC | CASSLDRFSYEQYF | TRBJ2-7 | TRBV5-1 | - | -
TGTGCCAGCAGCGTTAGCGGGGGGGGTTCGGGTGAGCAGTTCTTC | CASSVSGGGSGEQFF | TRBJ2-1 | TRBV9 | TRBD2 | -
TGCAGCGTATTGGGACACATGAACACTGAAGCTTTCTTT | CSVLGHMNTEAFF | TRBJ1-1 | TRBV29-1 | - | few
TGCGCCAGCAGCACCGGGACATTGAACACCGGGGAGCTGTTTTTT | CASSTGTLNTGELFF | TRBJ2-2 | TRBV5-1 | - | -
TGTGCCAGCAGCTCCCAACGACAGCGACTTAACTATGGCTACACCTTC | CASSSQRQRLNYGYTF | TRBJ1-2 | TRBV5-4 | - | few
TGTGCCAGCAGCTGGGAAGACAGGGAAATCTATGGCTACACCTTC | CASSWEDREIYGYTF | TRBJ1-2 | TRBV4-2 | TRBD1 | few
TGTGCCAGCCTCCGAGAAATCACAGATACGCAGTATTTT | CASLREITDTQYF | TRBJ2-3 | TRBV2 | - | -
TGTGCCAGCAGCCACGGGACAGGGGAGTTCTTC | CASSHGTGEFF | TRBJ2-1 | TRBV6-2/TRBV6-3 | TRBD1 | -
TGTGCCAGCAGTTTCGGACTAGCGGGAGAAACCGGGGAGCTGTTTTTT | CASSFGLAGETGELFF | TRBJ2-2 | TRBV6-2/TRBV6-3 | TRBD2 | -
TGTGCCAGCAGCCCCGCGGGGGGGAACACTGAAGCTTTCTTT | CASSPAGGNTEAFF | TRBJ1-1 | TRBV7-9 | - | -
TGTGCCAGTAGGTTCGAGGGGTTGGTCCTAAGCGGCTACACCTTC | CASRFEGLVLSGYTF | TRBJ1-2 | TRBV19 | - | -
TGTGCCAGCAGCCGGACTAGCGGCACAGATACGCAGTATTTT | CASSRTSGTDTQYF | TRBJ2-3 | TRBV5-4 | TRBD2 | -
TGTGCCACACAAGCGCGAAGCTCCTACAATGAGCAGTTCTTC | CATQARSSYNEQFF | TRBJ2-1 | TRBV19 | - | -
TGCGCCAGCAGCCTCTTTTTTGGAGGGCGTGATGAGCAGTTCTTC | CASSLFFGGRDEQFF | TRBJ2-1 | TRBV4-1 | - | -
TGCGCCAGCAGCTTGGATCGGTCCGAAAATAATTCACCCCTCCACTTT | CASSLDRSENNSPLHF | TRBJ1-6 | TRBV5-1 | - | -
TGTGCCAGCAGTGGCCCAAAGGGCCAAGCTTTCTTT | CASSGPKGQAFF | TRBJ1-1 | TRBV28 | - | -